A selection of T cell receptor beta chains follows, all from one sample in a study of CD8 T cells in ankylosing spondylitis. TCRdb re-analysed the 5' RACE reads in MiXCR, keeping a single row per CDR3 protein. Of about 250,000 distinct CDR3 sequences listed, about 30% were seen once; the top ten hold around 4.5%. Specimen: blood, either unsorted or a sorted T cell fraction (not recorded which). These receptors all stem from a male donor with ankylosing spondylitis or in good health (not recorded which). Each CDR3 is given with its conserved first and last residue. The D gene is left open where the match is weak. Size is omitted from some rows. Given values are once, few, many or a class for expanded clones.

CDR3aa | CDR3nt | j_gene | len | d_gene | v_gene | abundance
CASSQGISNQPQHF | TGTGCCAGCAGTCAGGGGATTAGCAATCAGCCCCAGCATTTT | TRBJ1-5 | 14 | NA | TRBV12-3/TRBV12-4 | NA
CASLTKYNEQFF | TGTGCCAGCCTGACAAAGTACAATGAGCAGTTCTTC | TRBJ2-1 | 12 | NA | TRBV6-6 | NA
CSAWGGTEGSTDTQYF | TGCAGTGCTTGGGGGGGGACAGAGGGTAGCACAGATACGCAGTATTTT | TRBJ2-3 | 16 | NA | TRBV20-1 | NA
CASSLMLVANTGELFF | TGTGCCAGCAGCTTAATGCTGGTAGCTAACACCGGGGAGCTGTTTTTT | TRBJ2-2 | 16 | NA | TRBV7-2 | few
CSAGTGNYKQYF | TGCAGTGCTGGAACCGGGAACTACAAGCAGTACTTC | TRBJ2-7 | 12 | NA | TRBV20-1 | NA
CSAASTRSYNEQFF | TGCAGTGCTGCAAGCACGAGGTCCTACAATGAGCAGTTCTTC | TRBJ2-1 | 14 | NA | TRBV20-1 | NA
CSADTNNEHFF | TGCAGTGCAGATACTAACAATGAGCATTTCTTC | TRBJ2-1 | 11 | NA | TRBV20-1 | NA
CSAPRFGQGRLEQYF | TGCAGTGCCCCCAGATTCGGACAGGGGCGACTCGAGCAGTACTTC | TRBJ2-7 | 15 | TRBD1 | TRBV20-1 | NA
CSAPPGMGQPQHF | TGCAGTGCTCCCCCGGGGATGGGTCAGCCCCAGCATTTT | TRBJ1-5 | 13 | NA | TRBV20-1 | few
CASSYSSKGQGAYEQYF | TGTGCCAGCAGTTACTCGAGTAAGGGACAGGGGGCCTACGAGCAGTACTTC | TRBJ2-7 | 17 | TRBD1 | TRBV6-5 | many
CASSPTSGGDRFF | TGTGCCAGCAGTCCGACTAGCGGGGGGGATCGGTTCTTC | TRBJ2-1 | 13 | TRBD2 | TRBV5-6 | NA
CASSYLGGHEQYF | TGTGCCAGCAGTTACTTGGGGGGCCACGAGCAGTACTTC | TRBJ2-7 | 13 | NA | TRBV6-5 | few
CASNRGTAISYEQYF | TGCGCCAGCAATCGCGGGACAGCCATCTCCTACGAGCAGTACTTC | TRBJ2-7 | 15 | NA | TRBV10-1 | NA
CASSSGGGRETQYF | TGTGCCAGCAGTTCCGGAGGGGGCCGGGAGACCCAGTACTTC | TRBJ2-5 | 14 | NA | TRBV6-2/TRBV6-3 | few
CATTRLGAVTDTQYF | TGTGCCACCACCCGGTTGGGGGCCGTAACAGATACGCAGTATTTT | TRBJ2-3 | 15 | NA | TRBV6-1 | NA
CASSRSGGGAWETQYF | TGTGCCAGCAGCAGGAGTGGCGGGGGGGCCTGGGAGACCCAGTACTTC | TRBJ2-5 | 16 | TRBD2 | TRBV7-9 | few
CSVEGNGETQYF | TGCAGCGTTGAGGGGAATGGTGAGACCCAGTACTTC | TRBJ2-5 | 12 | NA | TRBV29-1 | few
CSAVITSSFGEQYF | TGCAGTGCGGTTATAACTAGCTCCTTCGGCGAGCAGTACTTC | TRBJ2-7 | 14 | NA | TRBV20-1 | NA
CASNTAGGVDTQYF | TGTGCCAGCAATACAGCGGGGGGCGTGGATACGCAGTATTTT | TRBJ2-3 | 14 | TRBD2 | TRBV12-3/TRBV12-4 | NA
CSASRFGGGPPHNEQFF | TGCAGTGCTAGTCGTTTCGGCGGGGGGCCTCCCCACAATGAGCAGTTCTTC | TRBJ2-1 | 17 | TRBD2 | TRBV20-1 | NA
CASRPTGRQETQYF | TGTGCCAGCAGACCGACAGGGAGACAAGAGACCCAGTACTTC | TRBJ2-5 | 14 | TRBD1 | TRBV12-3/TRBV12-4 | NA
CSAPPEDRGLRNTEAFF | TGCAGTGCCCCGCCGGAAGACAGGGGGCTTAGGAACACTGAAGCTTTCTTT | TRBJ1-1 | 17 | TRBD1 | TRBV20-1 | NA
CSVEQVQGAFF | TGCAGCGTTGAACAGGTCCAGGGAGCTTTCTTT | TRBJ1-1 | 11 | NA | TRBV29-1 | NA
CASSYSSGRSGNTIYF | TGTGCCAGCAGTTACTCGTCAGGGAGGTCTGGAAACACCATATATTTT | TRBJ1-3 | 16 | NA | TRBV6-5 | NA
CASSQTGEWETQYF | TGTGCCAGCAGTCAAACAGGGGAGTGGGAGACCCAGTACTTC | TRBJ2-5 | 14 | TRBD1 | TRBV6-1 | few
CASSQDRWGGYTDTQYF | TGCGCCAGCAGCCAAGATAGGTGGGGAGGATACACAGATACGCAGTATTTT | TRBJ2-3 | 17 | NA | TRBV4-1 | NA
CASKGTGVYNSPLHF | TGCGCCAGCAAGGGAACAGGAGTCTATAATTCACCCCTCCACTTT | TRBJ1-6 | 15 | NA | TRBV4-1 | once
CASSLDGQGRWGTEAFF | TGTGCCAGCAGCTTAGATGGACAGGGGAGATGGGGCACTGAAGCTTTCTTT | TRBJ1-1 | 17 | TRBD1 | TRBV5-6 | NA
CSVEPSTDTQYF | TGCAGCGTTGAACCTAGCACAGATACGCAGTATTTT | TRBJ2-3 | 12 | NA | TRBV29-1 | many
CASRPGTSVNEQFF | TGCGCCAGCAGACCCGGGACTAGCGTTAATGAGCAGTTCTTC | TRBJ2-1 | 14 | TRBD2 | TRBV5-1 | NA
CASRPGLMNTEAFF | TGTGCCAGCAGGCCGGGACTGATGAACACTGAAGCTTTCTTT | TRBJ1-1 | 14 | NA | TRBV12-3/TRBV12-4 | few
CTSSSGQNTEAFF | TGCACCAGCAGCAGCGGGCAGAACACTGAAGCTTTCTTT | TRBJ1-1 | 13 | NA | TRBV5-1 | NA
CSARDVSFPEQFF | TGCAGTGCTAGAGATGTGAGCTTTCCTGAGCAGTTCTTC | TRBJ2-1 | 13 | NA | TRBV20-1 | NA
CSARADTQYF | TGCAGTGCTAGGGCAGATACGCAGTATTTT | TRBJ2-3 | 10 | NA | TRBV20-1 | NA
CSARQWDNYNEQFF | TGCAGTGCTAGACAATGGGACAACTACAATGAGCAGTTCTTC | TRBJ2-1 | 14 | NA | TRBV20-1 | NA
CASSWTEAREAFF | TGTGCCAGCAGTTGGACCGAAGCGAGAGAAGCTTTCTTT | TRBJ1-1 | 13 | NA | TRBV7-9 | NA
CGYGQPNSGANVLTF | TGCGGGTATGGACAGCCCAACTCTGGGGCCAACGTCCTGACTTTC | TRBJ2-6 | 15 | NA | TRBV20-1 | NA
CASSFGPPGNQPQHF | TGTGCCAGCAGCTTCGGACCGCCAGGGAATCAGCCCCAGCATTTT | TRBJ1-5 | 15 | NA | TRBV5-5 | once
CSVADYGYTF | TGCAGCGTTGCTGATTATGGCTACACCTTC | TRBJ1-2 | 10 | NA | TRBV29-1 | few
CASSWTVTGELFF | TGTGCCAGCAGCTGGACAGTCACCGGGGAGCTGTTTTTT | TRBJ2-2 | 13 | NA | TRBV5-5 | NA
CAKRTGGAEQYF | TGTGCCAAAAGGACAGGGGGCGCCGAGCAGTACTTC | TRBJ2-7 | 12 | TRBD1 | TRBV5-6 | NA